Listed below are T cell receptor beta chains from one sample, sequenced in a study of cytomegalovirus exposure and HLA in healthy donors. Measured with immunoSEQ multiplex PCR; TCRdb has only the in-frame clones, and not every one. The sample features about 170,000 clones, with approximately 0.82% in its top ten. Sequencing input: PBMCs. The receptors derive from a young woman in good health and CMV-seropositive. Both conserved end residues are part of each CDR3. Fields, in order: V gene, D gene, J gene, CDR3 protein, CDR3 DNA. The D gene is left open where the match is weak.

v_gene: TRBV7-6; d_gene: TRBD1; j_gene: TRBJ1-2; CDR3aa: CASSLEETGSHGYTF; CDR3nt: TGTGCCAGCAGCTTAGAAGAGACAGGGTCTCACGGCTACACCTTC
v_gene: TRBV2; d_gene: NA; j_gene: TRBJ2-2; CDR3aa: CASSESGQNTGELFF; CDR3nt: TGTGCCAGCAGTGAGTCAGGGCAGAACACCGGGGAGCTGTTTTTT
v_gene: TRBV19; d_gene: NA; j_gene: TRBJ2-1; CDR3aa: CASSMSRGIGTQQFF; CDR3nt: TGTGCCAGTAGTATGAGTAGGGGGATCGGAACGCAGCAGTTCTTC
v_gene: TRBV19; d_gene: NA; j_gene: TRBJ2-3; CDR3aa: CASSMRRSTDTQYF; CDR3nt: TGTGCCAGTAGTATGAGGAGGAGCACAGATACGCAGTATTTT
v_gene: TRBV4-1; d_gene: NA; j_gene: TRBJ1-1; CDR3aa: CASSQDRGLNTEAFF; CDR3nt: TGCGCCAGCAGCCAAGACAGGGGTCTGAACACTGAAGCTTTCTTT
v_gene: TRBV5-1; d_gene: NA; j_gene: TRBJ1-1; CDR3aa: CASSPATGGKTEAFF; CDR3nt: TGCGCCAGCAGCCCCGCGACGGGGGGCAAGACTGAAGCTTTCTTT
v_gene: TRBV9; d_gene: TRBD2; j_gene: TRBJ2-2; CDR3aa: CASTAGANTGELFF; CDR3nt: TGTGCCAGTACAGCGGGAGCGAACACCGGGGAGCTGTTTTTT
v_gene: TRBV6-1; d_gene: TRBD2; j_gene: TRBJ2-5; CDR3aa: CASSELAGGTETQYF; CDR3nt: TGTGCCAGCAGTGAGTTGGCGGGAGGTACGGAGACCCAGTACTTC
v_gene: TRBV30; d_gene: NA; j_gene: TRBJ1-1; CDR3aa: CAWSLDRSSTEAFF; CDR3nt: TGTGCCTGGAGCCTGGACAGAAGCAGCACTGAAGCTTTCTTT
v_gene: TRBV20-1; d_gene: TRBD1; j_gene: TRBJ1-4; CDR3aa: CSAWTGGELFF; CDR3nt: TGCAGTGCTTGGACAGGGGGGGAACTGTTTTTT
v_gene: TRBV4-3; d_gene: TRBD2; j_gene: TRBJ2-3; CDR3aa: CASSQDKAGVGDTQYF; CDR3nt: TGCGCCAGCAGCCAAGATAAGGCGGGGGTGGGAGATACGCAGTATTTT
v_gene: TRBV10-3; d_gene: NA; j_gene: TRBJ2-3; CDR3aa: CAISPVGRADTQYF; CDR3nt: TGTGCCATCAGCCCTGTAGGGCGGGCAGATACGCAGTATTTT
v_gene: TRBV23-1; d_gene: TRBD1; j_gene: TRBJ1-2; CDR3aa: CASSQPDRGWRGYTF; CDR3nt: TGCGCCAGCAGTCAACCAGACAGGGGATGGCGTGGCTACACCTTC
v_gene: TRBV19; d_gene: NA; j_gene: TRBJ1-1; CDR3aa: CASTYGFLTREAFF; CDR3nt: TGTGCCAGTACCTACGGGTTTCTCACTCGCGAAGCTTTCTTT
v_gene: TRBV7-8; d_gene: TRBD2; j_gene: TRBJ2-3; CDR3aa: CASSLGLAGPTDTQYF; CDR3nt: TGTGCCAGCAGCTTAGGACTAGCGGGCCCCACAGATACGCAGTATTTT
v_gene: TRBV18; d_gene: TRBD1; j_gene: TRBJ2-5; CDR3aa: CASSPRQGAETQYF; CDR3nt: TGTGCCAGCTCACCGCGACAGGGGGCGGAGACCCAGTACTTC
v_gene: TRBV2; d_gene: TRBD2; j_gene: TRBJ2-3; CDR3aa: CASRPRLAGGAGTQYF; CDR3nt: TGTGCCAGCAGGCCCAGACTAGCGGGGGGGGCCGGTACGCAGTATTTT
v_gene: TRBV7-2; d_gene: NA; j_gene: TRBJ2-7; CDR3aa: CASSYGGEQYF; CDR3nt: TGTGCCAGCAGCTATGGAGGGGAGCAGTACTTC
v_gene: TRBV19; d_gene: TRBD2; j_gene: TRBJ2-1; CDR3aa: CASSIPAGHYNEQFF; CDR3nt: TGTGCCAGTAGTATCCCAGCGGGGCACTACAATGAGCAGTTCTTC
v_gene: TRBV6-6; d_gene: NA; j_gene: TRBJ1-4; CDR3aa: CASSQGLANEKLFF; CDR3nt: TGTGCCAGCAGTCAGGGGCTGGCTAATGAAAAACTGTTTTTT
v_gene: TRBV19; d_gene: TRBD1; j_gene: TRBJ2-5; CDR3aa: CASSTQGAPQTQYF; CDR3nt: TGTGCCAGTAGTACCCAGGGGGCACCTCAGACCCAGTACTTC
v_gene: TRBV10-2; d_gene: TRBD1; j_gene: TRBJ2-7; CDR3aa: CASSEGTGGYEQYF; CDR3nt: TGCGCCAGCAGTGAGGGGACAGGGGGGTACGAGCAGTACTTC
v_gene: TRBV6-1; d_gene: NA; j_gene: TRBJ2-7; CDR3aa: CASSPSYEQYF; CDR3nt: TGTGCCAGCAGTCCGAGCTACGAGCAGTACTTC
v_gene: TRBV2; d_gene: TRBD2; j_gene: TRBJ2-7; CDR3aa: CASSGVGGLVGTEQYF; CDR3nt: TGTGCCAGCAGTGGGGTTGGGGGACTAGTGGGGACCGAGCAGTACTTC
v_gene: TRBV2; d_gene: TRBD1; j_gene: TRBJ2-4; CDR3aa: CASSAQGAFENIQYF; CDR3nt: TGTGCCAGCAGTGCACAGGGGGCGTTCGAAAACATTCAGTACTTC
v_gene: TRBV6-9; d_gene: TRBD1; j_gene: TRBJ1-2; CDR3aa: CASSYRTGKHGYTF; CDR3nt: TGTGCCAGCAGTTATCGGACAGGGAAGCATGGCTACACCTTC